Reported below is one TCR beta chain. The CDR3 runs to 13 residues. Germline-derived CDR1 and CDR2 are MNHEY and SVGAGI. Deletions cut 5 bases from V and 5 bases from J, with 12 bases between. This sample was included in a study of T cell changes during pregnancy in multiple sclerosis. Sequenced by immunoSEQ multiplex PCR; TCRdb stores in-frame clones only, minus some. The sample has around 110,000 clones, about 90% seen once. V and J are TRBV6-5 and TRBJ2-5; maybe TRBD2 (6 bases). The sample was peripheral blood, taken before pregnancy. The receptor was isolated from a female donor with multiple sclerosis, enrolled in a pregnancy study. CDR3 sequence (DNA): TGTGCCAGCAGTCCTCTGGAGGGGGAGACCCAGTACTTC. Translation gives CASSPLEGETQYF.